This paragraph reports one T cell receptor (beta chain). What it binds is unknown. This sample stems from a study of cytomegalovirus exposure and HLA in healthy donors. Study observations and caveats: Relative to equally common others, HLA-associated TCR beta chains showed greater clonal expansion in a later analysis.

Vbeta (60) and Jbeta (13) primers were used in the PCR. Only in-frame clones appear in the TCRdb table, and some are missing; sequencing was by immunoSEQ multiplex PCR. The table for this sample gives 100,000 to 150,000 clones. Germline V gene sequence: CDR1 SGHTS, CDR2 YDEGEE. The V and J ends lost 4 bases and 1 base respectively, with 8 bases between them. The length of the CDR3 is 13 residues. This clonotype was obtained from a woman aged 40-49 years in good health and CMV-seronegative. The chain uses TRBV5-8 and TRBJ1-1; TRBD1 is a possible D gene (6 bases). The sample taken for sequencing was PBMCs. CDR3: CASSGQRNTEAFF. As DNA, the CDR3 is TGTGCCAGCAGCGGACAGCGGAACACTGAAGCTTTCTTT.